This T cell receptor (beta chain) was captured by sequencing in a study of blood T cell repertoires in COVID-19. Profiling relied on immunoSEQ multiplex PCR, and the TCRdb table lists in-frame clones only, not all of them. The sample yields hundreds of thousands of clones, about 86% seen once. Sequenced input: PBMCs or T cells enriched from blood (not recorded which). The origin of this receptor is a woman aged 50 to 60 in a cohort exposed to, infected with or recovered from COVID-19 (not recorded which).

The CDR3: CASSQDLLAQETQYF. In nucleotides, the CDR3 is TGTGCCAGCAGCCAAGATTTGCTAGCCCAGGAGACCCAGTACTTC. This sequence joins TRBV3-1 (or the pseudogene TRBV3-2) and TRBJ2-5, with TRBD2 as a possible D gene (5 bases). V shed 0 bases and J shed 5 bases, with 13 bases lying between them. CDR3 length: 15 amino acids. Germline V gives CDR1 LGHDT, CDR2 YNNKEL (reference sequence).